One T cell receptor beta chain is described in this entry. The antigen it binds to is not known. The record has no base qualities; no much larger clone is one base away. The sample comes from a study of CD4 T cells in relation to SARS-CoV-2 and coronaviruses (dated by TCRdb to the early 2020s). About the study as a whole: In the ViraFEST assay, PBMCs were grown with antigen for 10 days, and TCR beta CDR3s were then sequenced to identify antigen-specific clonal expansions. An HIV-1 Nef peptide pool or a culture without peptide was used as the negative reference condition. Using patient-derived lymphoblastoid cell lines, the shared crossreactive spike epitopes were mapped to their HLA restriction. At the level of individual TCR clonotypes, the study measured memory CD4+ T cell crossreactivity between SARS-CoV-2 spike protein and common cold coronavirus spike proteins. The Adaptive Biotechnologies TCR-sequencing kit was used to sequence samples from a few pre-COVID donors and the naive versus memory experiments, while other data came from Illumina-based sequencing. Expansion assays from other donors in the study were sequenced with a different, Illumina-based TCR-beta assay.

The research as a whole found: Since the crossreactivity analysis centred on spike protein, crossreactivity against other viral proteins was not assessed. Around two thirds of donors had memory CD4+ clonotypes that crossrecognized SARS-CoV-2 and at least one common cold coronavirus spike. Compared with monoreactive clones, crossreactive clones had significantly weaker SARS-CoV-2-driven expansion, a result consistent with antigenic imprinting. Small numbers of patients and of tested TCRs were a limitation of the study. No donor contributed both pre-pandemic and post-infection samples, which limited tracing the source of pre-existing responses.

CD4+ T cells from unexposed donors were collected before the COVID-19 pandemic (2011-2018). After around 10 days of culture, CD4+ T cells were isolated with the EasySep CD4+ T cell isolation kit. As cell numbers permitted, CD4+ T cells from unexposed donors were tested for reactivity to SARS-CoV-2 S and N and to four common cold coronavirus spike pools. Each well received about 2 million PBMCs, cultured in IMDM supplemented with roughly 4.9% human AB serum and roughly 10 IU/ml IL-2. Half of the culture medium was replaced with fresh IL-2-containing medium on days 3 and 7. Each peptide culture condition was generally run in triplicate replicate wells. The leukapheresis product used for the unexposed donors was purchased from a commercial source. PBMCs were isolated from leukapheresis product or whole blood by Ficoll-Paque PLUS gradient centrifugation. PBMCs were either used fresh in the expansion assay or cryopreserved at -140 degrees C. The QIAamp Micro DNA Kit was used to extract genomic DNA from the CD4+ T cells.

Libraries were made using the immunoSEQ multiplex PCR assay. The original pipeline was this. During preprocessing, nonproductive sequences were removed, along with CDR3s that did not begin with C, did not end with F or W, or were shorter than 7 amino acids. The MANAFEST web app identified antigen-specific clonotypes based on expansion compared with the reference and other culture wells. A clone was considered positive if significant expansion relative to the reference culture was observed in 2 of 3 replicate wells at an FDR below 0.05. For a clone to be considered positive, significant expansion relative to all other tandem wells and an odds ratio above 5 were also required. Pairwise Levenshtein distance, computed with the stringdist R package after three terminal residues were trimmed from each end, was used as the measure of CDR3 homology. The source is immuneACCESS, and TCRdb retained only in-frame sequences with V and J called. Part of the clones is not carried over; for the studies checked, unresolved V genes explain less than half of this, and the remainder is unexplained. Clone size and V and J calls were adopted from that table, with D and trimming inferred from the DNA. Across this sample there are about 22,000 clones, with 76% seen only once. The top ten constitute 17% of the sample.

As encoded in the germline V gene, CDR1 is ENHRY while CDR2 is SYGVKD. From V the trimming removes 0 bases and from J it removes 2 bases, while the gene matches leave 9 bases of the junction unaccounted for. From the cysteine up to the phenylalanine, the CDR3 has a length of 18 residues. Left in the record is the CDR3 DNA by itself, 54 bases read in frame from the first base. This sequence originates from a human donor in good health. Input material: CD4+ T cells from PBMCs, cultured in vitro. Recombination joined TRBV10-3 with TRBJ2-3; 9 bases in between match TRBD2. CDR3 sequence: CAISESGGAGGLTDTQYF. The sequenced DNA is TGTGCCATCAGTGAGTCCGGTGGAGCGGGAGGCCTCACAGATACGCAGTATTTT.